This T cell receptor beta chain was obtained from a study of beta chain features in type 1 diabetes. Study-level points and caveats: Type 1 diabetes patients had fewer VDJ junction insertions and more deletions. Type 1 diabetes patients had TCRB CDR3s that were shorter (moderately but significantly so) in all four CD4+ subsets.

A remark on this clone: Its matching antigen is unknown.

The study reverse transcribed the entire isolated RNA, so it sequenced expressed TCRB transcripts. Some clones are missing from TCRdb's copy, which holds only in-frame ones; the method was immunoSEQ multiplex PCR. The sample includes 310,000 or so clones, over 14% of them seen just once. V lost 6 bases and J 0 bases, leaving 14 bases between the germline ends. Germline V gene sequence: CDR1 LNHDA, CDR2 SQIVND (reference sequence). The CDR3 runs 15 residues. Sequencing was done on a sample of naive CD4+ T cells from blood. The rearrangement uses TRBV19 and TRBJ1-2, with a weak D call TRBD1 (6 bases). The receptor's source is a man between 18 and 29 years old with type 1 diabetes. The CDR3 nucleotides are TGTGCCAGTAGAATTGGGACAAACTCTAACTATGGCTACACCTTC. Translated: CASRIGTNSNYGYTF. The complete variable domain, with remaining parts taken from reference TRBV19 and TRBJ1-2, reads DGGITQSPKYLFRKEGQNVTLSCEQNLNHDAMYWYRQDPGQGLRLIYYSQIVNDFQKGDIAEGYSVSREKKESFPLTVTSAQKNPTAFYLCASRIGTNSNYGYTFGSGTRLTVV.